Below, 25 T cell receptor beta chains from the same sample are listed, as sequenced in a study of CD8+CD57+ T cells in acquired aplastic anemia. CDR3 and TCR beta VDJ profiling relied on genomic DNA as the template. Each CDR3 protein is one row after TCRdb ran MiXCR on the reads. The table has approximately 200,000 distinct CDR3 sequences, approximately 52% seen once. Sequencing input: sorted CD4+, CD8+, or CD8+CD57+ T cells (not recorded which) from PBMCs. The receptor source for this set is a human donor in good health, serving as a control.

Worth noting for this clonotype: One junction end disagrees with the germline gene, perhaps due to a read error. J is TRBJ2-1 and V is TRBV20-1, with D hard to call. This CDR3 contains 13 residues. Per the germline V gene, CDR1 is DFQATT and CDR2 is SNEGSKA (reference sequence). CDR3 in DNA: TGCAGCGCTAGTTGGTCTTCTTACAATGAGCAGTCCTTC. Its protein product is CSASWSSYNEQSF.

In this sample, this clonotype turned up a few times. This chain uses TRBV18 with TRBJ2-7; TRBD1 is a possible D gene (6 bases). CDR3 length equals 14 residues. The V end lost 2 bases, the J end lost 5 bases, and 13 bases lay between the germline ends. Germline CDR1 is KGHSH and CDR2 is LQKENI. This CDR3 is CASSPAGADNEQYF. CDR3 in DNA: TGTGCCAGCTCACCAGCAGGGGCAGATAACGAGCAGTACTTC.

The rearrangement uses TRBV19 and TRBJ1-5; D is ambiguous. V lost 7 bases and J 3 bases, leaving 7 bases between the germline ends. CDR1 and CDR2 from the germline V gene are LNHDA and SQIVND (reference sequence). This CDR3 is built from 12 residues. DNA of the CDR3: TGTGCCAGTAATCCTTACAATCAGCCCCAGCATTTT. Residues: CASNPYNQPQHF. The full variable domain, with the rest looked up from reference TRBV19 and TRBJ1-5, is DGGITQSPKYLFRKEGQNVTLSCEQNLNHDAMYWYRQDPGQGLRLIYYSQIVNDFQKGDIAEGYSVSREKKESFPLTVTSAQKNPTAFYLCASNPYNQPQHFGDGTRLSIL.

Notes on this clonotype: This clone may be a read error of a much larger clone one base away. The chain employs TRBV7-8 and TRBJ2-7; 10 nucleotides line up with TRBD2. V trimming: 3 bases; J trimming: 0 bases; junction bases outside the gene matches: 20. CDR1 and CDR2 from the germline V gene are SGHVS and FQNEAQ. The CDR3 runs to 21 residues. CDR3 residues: CASSFKIPGPAGGPNSYEQYF. CDR3 sequence (DNA): TGTGCCAGCAGCTTTAAGATCCCGGGACCAGCGGGGGGGCCTAACTCCTACGAGCAGTACTTC.

This clonotype has a count of ten or more. The CDR3 is CATSRPTGTYTGELFF. CDR3 DNA sequence: TGTGCCACCAGCAGACCAACAGGGACCTACACCGGGGAGCTGTTTTTT. V and J are TRBV15 and TRBJ2-2, with D perhaps matching TRBD1 (6 bases). There are 16 residues in the CDR3. Germline values: CDR1 LNHNV, CDR2 YYDKDF (reference sequence). V lost 2 bases and J 3 bases, leaving 13 bases between the germline ends. The full variable domain, its missing parts supplied by reference TRBV15 and TRBJ2-2, is DAMVIQNPRYQVTQFGKPVTLSCSQTLNHNVMYWYQQKSSQAPKLLFHYYDKDFNNEADTPDNFQSRRPNTSFCFLDIRSPGLGDTAMYLCATSRPTGTYTGELFFGEGSRLTVL.

This clonotype was seen only a few times. The V and J genes are TRBV29-1 and TRBJ1-1; the match to TRBD1 covers 8 bases. Losses at the gene ends were 6 bases for V and 1 base for J; bases not matched to a gene: 4. CDR3 size: 13 residues. Germline CDR1 and CDR2: SQVTM and ANQGSEA. CDR3 sequence (DNA): TGCAGCGTGGCAGGGGGCTGGAACACTGAAGCTTTCTTT. This translates into CSVAGGWNTEAFF.

This sequence joins TRBV25-1 and TRBJ2-1; 9 positions match TRBD1. The CDR3 loop spans 16 amino acids. Trimming took 6 bases from V and 7 from J; bases not matched to a gene: 13. Germline values: CDR1 MGHDK, CDR2 SYGVNS. This CDR3 reads CASRVNRGLFRNEQFF. In DNA form, the CDR3 reads TGTGCCAGCAGGGTTAACAGGGGGCTGTTTCGGAATGAGCAGTTCTTC.

V and J are TRBV7-2 and TRBJ2-1; a possible D gene is TRBD1 (6 bases). Germline V lookup: CDR1 SGHTA, CDR2 FQGNSA. V lost 5 bases and J lost 0, with 11 bases in between. The length of the CDR3 is 15 residues. The CDR3 loop is CASSRSRGSYNEQFF. DNA of the CDR3: TGTGCCAGCAGCCGAAGCAGGGGCTCCTACAATGAGCAGTTCTTC.

This clonotype was detected many times. This rearrangement joins TRBV3-1 to TRBJ1-1; D is uncertain. The ends were cut back, 0 bases at V and 10 bases at J, with 9 bases in the middle. The CDR3 runs 12 residues. Germline values: CDR1 LGHDT, CDR2 YNNKEL (reference sequence). CDR3 DNA sequence: TGTGCCAGCAGCCAAGATACAGTAGGAGCTTTCTTT. Its protein is CASSQDTVGAFF.

A remark on this clonotype: Being one base from a much bigger clone, this may be a read error. The V and J genes are TRBV28 and TRBJ2-7, with no clear D. This CDR3 is built from 15 residues. Germline V CDR1 and CDR2: MDHEN, SYDVKM. The CDR3 protein is CASSREAARAYEKYF. The CDR3 coding sequence is TGTGCCAGCAGCCGTGAGGCTGCTAGGGCGTACGAGAAGTACTTC.

V and J are TRBV3-1 and TRBJ1-2, with 10 bases aligning to TRBD1. Germline CDR1 is LGHDT and CDR2 is YNNKEL (reference sequence). The CDR3 consists of 14 residues. J lost 4 bases, V lost 4 bases, and 3 bases had no gene match. CDR3: CASSRDRGLYGYTF. The CDR3, as DNA: TGTGCCAGCAGCCGGGACAGGGGCCTCTATGGCTACACCTTC.

This clonotype was counted only a few times. The chain employs TRBV25-1 and TRBJ1-2; 9 bases are shared with TRBD1. This CDR3 spans 17 amino acids. Germline trimming cut 2 bases from V and 0 bases from J; bases unmatched to any gene: 7. Germline loops: CDR1 MGHDK, CDR2 SYGVNS. The CDR3 coding sequence is TGTGCCAGCAGTGAACCCGGGACAGGGCTAGCTAACTATGGCTACACCTTC. Its protein is CASSEPGTGLANYGYTF.

The sample holds a few counts of this clonotype. V is TRBV7-2 and J is TRBJ1-2, with D possibly TRBD1 on 5 matching bases. Germline V gene data show CDR1 as SGHTA and CDR2 as FQGNSA. Trimming shortened V by 5 bases and J by 2 bases, and 6 bases separated the two germline ends. The CDR3 sequence is 12 residues long. The CDR3 loop is CASSGGNYGYTF. The CDR3 DNA sequence: TGTGCCAGCAGCGGGGGAAACTATGGCTACACCTTC.

This clonotype was counted only a few times. The genes are TRBV3-1 and TRBJ2-2, with a weak D call TRBD1 (5 bases). The germline V gene encodes CDR1 LGHDT and CDR2 YNNKEL (reference sequence). The CDR3 consists of 14 residues. Trimming stripped 0 bases from V and 6 bases from J, with 8 bases between. The CDR3 is CASSQDQTAGELFF. The CDR3 DNA is TGTGCCAGCAGCCAAGATCAGACAGCCGGGGAGCTGTTTTTT. Together with reference TRBV3-1 and TRBJ2-2, the CDR3 gives the full variable domain: DTAVSQTPKYLVTQMGNDKSIKCEQNLGHDTMYWYKQDSKKFLKIMFSYNNKELIINETVPNRFSPKSPDKAHLNLHINSLELGDSAVYFCASSQDQTAGELFFGEGSRLTVL.

This clonotype was recorded many times. This chain connects TRBV7-9 to TRBJ1-5; no reliable D call. This CDR3 has 12 amino acids. Germline lookup yields CDR1 SEHNR and CDR2 FQNEAQ (reference sequence). Trimming pared 3 bases from V and 4 bases from J, leaving 4 bases between. CDR3 protein: CASSLPNQPQHF. The CDR3, as DNA: TGTGCCAGCAGCTTGCCAAATCAGCCCCAGCATTTT.

This clonotype was detected ten times or more. The rearrangement uses TRBV6-5 and TRBJ1-5; D remains ambiguous. V was shortened by 0 bases and J by 7 bases, with 7 bases between the two germline ends. This CDR3 region has 13 residues. Germline V CDR1 and CDR2: MNHEY, SVGAGI. The CDR3 is CASSYSNKQPQHF. The CDR3 bases are TGTGCCAGCAGTTACTCGAATAAACAGCCCCAGCATTTT.

The table lists this clonotype with a few counts. This chain uses TRBV19 with TRBJ2-3; no clear D. Germline lookup yields CDR1 LNHDA and CDR2 SQIVND (reference sequence). CDR3 size: 11 residues. V lost 6 bases and J 6 bases, leaving 7 bases between the germline ends. The CDR3 is CASRVRDTQYF. Here the CDR3 DNA reads TGTGCCAGTAGGGTGCGGGATACGCAGTATTTT.

This clonotype came up many times. V is TRBV9 and J is TRBJ2-2; 8 positions match TRBD2. The length of the CDR3 is 16 residues. Germline CDR1 SGDLS, CDR2 YYNGEE. V shed 4 bases, J shed 2 bases, and the junction held 7 bases outside the gene matches. The CDR3 sequence is CASSPTSGQNTGELFF. The DNA for the CDR3 is TGTGCCAGCAGCCCTACTAGCGGCCAAAACACCGGGGAGCTGTTTTTT.

The gene calls are TRBV14 and TRBJ1-4; TRBD1 aligns across 9 bases. Trimming at V came to 4 bases and at J to 2 bases, leaving 11 bases not matched to a gene. Per the germline V gene, CDR1 is SGHDN and CDR2 is FVKESK. The CDR3 covers 18 residues. CDR3: CASSRGAGTGRTNEKLFF. CDR3 bases: TGTGCCAGCAGCCGCGGGGCGGGGACAGGGAGGACTAATGAAAAACTGTTTTTT. The full variable domain, its missing parts supplied by reference TRBV14 and TRBJ1-4, is EAGVTQFPSHSVIEKGQTVTLRCDPISGHDNLYWYRRVMGKEIKFLLHFVKESKQDESGMPNNRFLAERTGGTYSTLKVQPAELEDSGVYFCASSRGAGTGRTNEKLFFGSGTQLSVL.

The gene calls are TRBV29-1 and TRBJ2-1, with 9 bases aligning to TRBD2. Germline CDR1 is SQVTM and CDR2 is ANQGSEA. CDR3 length: 14 residues. The J segment lost 4 bases and the V segment lost 6 bases, leaving 7 bases of the junction unmatched. The DNA for the CDR3 is TGCAGCGTATCCTTGAGCGGGGGGTACAATGAGCAGTTCTTC. Translating gives CSVSLSGGYNEQFF.

The chain joins TRBV24-1 to TRBJ2-7; D assignment may be TRBD1 or TRBD2 (5 bases each). In germline, CDR1 is KGHDR, CDR2 SFDVKD. V was cut by 4 bases and J by 2 bases, with 11 bases left in between. The CDR3 spans 14 residues. CDR3 bases: TGTGCCACCAGTGAAGCAGGGAGTCCCTACGAGCAGTACTTC. It encodes CATSEAGSPYEQYF.

This clonotype was recorded many times. J is TRBJ2-7 and V is TRBV29-1, with 7 bases lining up with TRBD2. After removal of 4 bases from V and 4 bases from J, the junction contained 4 bases not matched to a gene. CDR3 size: 12 residues. CDR1 and CDR2 from the germline V gene are SQVTM and ANQGSEA. The CDR3 region is CSVVKGGYEQYF. The CDR3 DNA reads TGCAGCGTTGTGAAGGGAGGGTACGAGCAGTACTTC.

In the case of this clonotype: This may be a read error, as it is one base from a much larger clone. V usage is TRBV12-3 or TRBV12-4 and J usage is TRBJ1-2; a possible D gene is TRBD1 (6 bases). The V end lost 4 bases, the J end lost 7 bases, and 16 bases lay between the germline ends. This CDR3 spans 14 amino acids. This CDR3 is CASSSGVSVSGYTF. In nucleotides, the CDR3 is TGTGCCAGCAGTTCAGGGGTTTCTGTCTCTGGCTACACCTTC.

This clonotype showed up just a few times. Relative to the germline gene, one junction end is altered; a read error may explain this. The chain has TRBV7-9 and TRBJ2-7; 7 bases align to TRBD2. The CDR3 extends over 13 amino acids. From germline, CDR1 is SEHNR and CDR2 FQNEAQ (reference sequence). CDR3 residues: CASSSSGEPRFNF. CDR3 sequence (DNA): TGTGCCAGCAGCTCGAGCGGGGAACCTCGTTTCAACTTC.

The chain is built from TRBV24-1 and TRBJ2-7; the match to TRBD1 covers 9 bases. Trimming removed 4 bases from V and 2 bases from J; junction bases left unmatched: 8. CDR3 length: 16 amino acids. Germline CDR1 reads KGHDR; CDR2 reads SFDVKD. The CDR3 DNA is TGTGCCACCAGTGAAAATGGCGGACAGGGGCCCTACGAGCAGTACTTC. Protein: CATSENGGQGPYEQYF.